This is a list of T cell receptor beta chains from one sample in a study of blood T cells in healthy people across ages. From the 5' RACE reads, TCRdb called clonotypes with MiXCR, one entry per CDR3 protein. The sample records approximately 700,000 distinct CDR3 sequences, roughly 32% being singletons. Sequenced: blood. All receptors come from a woman aged 80 or over in good health. Each CDR3 is given with its conserved first and last residue. D genes are given only for firm matches. Clone size is shown for a subset of rows, as once, few, many or a class of expanded clone.

cdr3_aa	cdr3_nt	j_call	v_call	clone_size	d_call
CASSQVVFGTDTQYF	TGTGCCAGCAGCCAAGTCGTATTTGGCACAGATACGCAGTATTTT	TRBJ2-3	TRBV7-2	.	.
CASSPGRGAGDYEQYF	TGTGCCAGCAGCCCAGGTCGGGGGGCAGGGGATTACGAGCAGTACTTC	TRBJ2-7	TRBV9	many	.
CAWRVGGVSYEQYF	TGTGCCTGGAGGGTGGGGGGGGTCTCCTACGAGCAGTACTTC	TRBJ2-7	TRBV30	.	TRBD2
CASSPVGRGTVIGETQYF	TGTGCCAGCAGCCCTGTGGGGCGGGGGACAGTAATAGGAGAGACCCAGTACTTC	TRBJ2-5	TRBV5-5	many	.
CASRQGGNYGYTF	TGTGCCAGCAGACAGGGGGGAAACTATGGCTACACCTTC	TRBJ1-2	TRBV6-5	many	TRBD1
CASSSPRGLETQYF	TGTGCCAGCAGTTCCCCGCGGGGGTTGGAGACCCAGTACTTC	TRBJ2-5	TRBV6-6	many	TRBD2
CSSWEVNTEAFF	TGCAGCAGCTGGGAGGTGAACACTGAAGCTTTCTTT	TRBJ1-1	TRBV29-1	many	.
CASSYRLGTGSGANYGHTF	TGTGCCAGCAGTTACCGCCTGGGGACAGGGTCGGGAGCTAACTATGGCCACACCTTC	TRBJ1-2	TRBV6-5	.	TRBD1
CASSVSVGYSYEQYF	TGTGCCAGCAGCGTAAGCGTGGGTTACTCCTACGAGCAGTACTTC	TRBJ2-7	TRBV9	.	.
CASSLDSGRYEAFF	TGTGCCAGCAGCTTAGACTCGGGACGTTATGAAGCTTTCTTT	TRBJ1-1	TRBV7-2	once	.
CASSLRGHTDTQYF	TGTGCCAGCAGTTTGCGGGGACACACAGATACGCAGTATTTT	TRBJ2-3	TRBV12-3/TRBV12-4	many	.
CASSLSWQVNTEAFF	TGTGCCAGCAGCTTATCATGGCAGGTGAACACTGAAGCTTTCTTT	TRBJ1-1	TRBV7-8	.	.
CASSLSQGAYEQYF	TGTGCCAGCAGTTTATCCCAGGGGGCCTACGAGCAGTACTTC	TRBJ2-7	TRBV27	many	TRBD1
CASSEGEASGELFF	TGTGCCAGCAGTGAAGGGGAGGCGTCCGGGGAGCTGTTTTTT	TRBJ2-2	TRBV6-1	.	.
CSARVSGGTGFREQYF	TGCAGTGCTAGAGTCTCTGGTGGGACAGGGTTCCGCGAGCAGTACTTC	TRBJ2-7	TRBV20-1	few	TRBD1
CASSQDRAGGNNEQFF	TGCGCCAGCAGCCAAGATCGTGCAGGGGGGAACAATGAGCAGTTCTTC	TRBJ2-1	TRBV4-3	many	.
CASSLANGGAGDTQYF	TGTGCCAGCAGCTTAGCGAACGGGGGGGCCGGGGATACGCAGTATTTT	TRBJ2-3	TRBV7-2	few	TRBD2
CASSVRDSSYNEQFF	TGTGCCAGCAGTGTCCGGGACAGCTCCTACAATGAGCAGTTCTTC	TRBJ2-1	TRBV7-6	many	TRBD1
CAGSLGDTQYF	TGCGCCGGCAGCTTGGGTGATACGCAGTATTTT	TRBJ2-3	TRBV5-1	few	.
CASSLFSGGGELFF	TGTGCCAGCAGCTTGTTTTCAGGTGGCGGGGAGCTGTTTTTT	TRBJ2-2	TRBV11-3	.	.
CASSNPGQGYNEQYF	TGTGCCAGCAGTAATCCGGGACAGGGCTACAATGAGCAGTACTTC	TRBJ2-7	TRBV28	.	TRBD1
CASRLLAGGGDTQYF	TGTGCCAGCAGGCTACTAGCGGGGGGCGGGGATACGCAGTATTTT	TRBJ2-3	TRBV12-3/TRBV12-4	many	TRBD2
CASSVTSKGTGGEQFF	TGTGCCAGCAGTGTAACAAGTAAGGGGACCGGGGGTGAGCAGTTCTTC	TRBJ2-1	TRBV6-1	.	.
CASSRETGELFF	TGCGCCAGCAGTAGGGAAACCGGGGAGCTGTTTTTT	TRBJ2-2	TRBV5-1	many	.
CASSCAPLHF	TGTGCCAGCAGCTGTGCACCCCTCCACTTT	TRBJ1-6	TRBV7-2	.	.
CASSQGTPSSYNEQYF	TGTGCCAGCAGCCAAGGGACTCCTAGCTCCTACAATGAGCAGTACTTC	TRBJ2-4	TRBV13	.	.
CASDAQGEATIDEQFF	TGCGCCAGCGATGCCCAGGGGGAGGCGACAATTGATGAGCAGTTCTTC	TRBJ2-1	TRBV27	.	.
CASSLTSGGSYEQYF	TGTGCCAGCAGTCTGACTAGCGGGGGCTCCTACGAGCAGTACTTC	TRBJ2-7	TRBV7-2	many	TRBD2
CASSLTSGGAGNEQFF	TGTGCCAGCAGCTTGACTAGCGGGGGGGCGGGAAATGAGCAGTTCTTC	TRBJ2-1	TRBV11-3	few	TRBD2
CASSLGEMSSYEQYF	TGTGCCAGCAGTTTGGGAGAGATGAGTTCCTACGAGCAGTACTTC	TRBJ2-7	TRBV7-2	.	.
CSASSRVNTEAFF	TGCAGTGCTAGCAGCAGGGTGAACACTGAAGCTTTCTTT	TRBJ1-1	TRBV20-1	many	.
CAWKPAGISSYNEQFF	TGTGCCTGGAAGCCAGCAGGGATTAGCTCCTACAATGAGCAGTTCTTC	TRBJ2-1	TRBV30	.	.
CSASGPRQGQETQYF	TGCAGTGCTAGTGGCCCCCGGCAGGGACAAGAGACCCAGTACTTC	TRBJ2-5	TRBV20-1	.	.